This T cell receptor (beta chain) was recovered during a study of control samples from healthy donors and cancer patients. The germline CDR1 and CDR2 sequences are LGHDT and YNNKEL (reference sequence). With 0 bases removed from V and 4 bases from J, the gap between germline ends came to 10 bases. CDR3 length: 15 amino acids. Clones were read by immunoSEQ multiplex PCR, and TCRdb kept only the in-frame ones, dropping some. The table lists approximately 180,000 clones, around 92% of them singletons. This sequence was found in a woman in her thirties or forties in good health. The J gene is TRBJ1-3, the V gene TRBV3-1 (or the pseudogene TRBV3-2), with D uncertain. The sample comprised blood. The CDR3 coding sequence is TGTGCCAGCAGCCAAGATTCCGGGGTCGGAAACACCATATATTTT. Protein sequence: CASSQDSGVGNTIYF.